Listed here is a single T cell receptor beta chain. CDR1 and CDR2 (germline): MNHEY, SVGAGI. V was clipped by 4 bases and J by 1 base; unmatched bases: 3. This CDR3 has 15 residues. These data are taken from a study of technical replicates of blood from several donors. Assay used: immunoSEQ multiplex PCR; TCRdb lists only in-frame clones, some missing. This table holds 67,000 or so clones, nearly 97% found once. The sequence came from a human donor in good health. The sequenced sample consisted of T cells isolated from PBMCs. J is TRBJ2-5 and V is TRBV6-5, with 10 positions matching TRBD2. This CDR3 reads CASSWLAGVQETQYF. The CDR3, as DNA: TGTGCCAGCAGTTGGCTAGCGGGGGTCCAAGAGACCCAGTACTTC.